This paragraph reports one T cell receptor beta chain. This clonotype was seen many times. Its antigen is still unknown. No much larger clone exists at a distance of one base, and base qualities are not known. The V end loses 2 bases and the J end loses 2 bases, and a stretch of 6 bases separates them. The CDR3 sequence holds 13 residues, the cysteine and phenylalanine included. The CDR3 DNA has 39 bases and is translated from base 1. As encoded in the germline V gene, CDR1 is SGDLS while CDR2 is YYNGEE. The sample is drawn from a study of T-cell reconstitution after alpha-beta-depleted transplantation in children (dated by TCRdb to about 2016). With regard to the full study: Using TCR repertoire profiling, the study quantitatively followed how T-cell immune reconstitution unfolded in children after TCRalphabeta/CD19-depleted allogeneic hematopoietic cell transplantation.

The library was obtained by PCR. Sequencing was performed on an Illumina HiSeq 2500. Molecular barcoding was employed in the preparation of TCR libraries, with unique molecular identifiers being used to normalize TCRbeta repertoire quantification. TCRdb ran its own pipeline on the public reads, namely fastp trimming at Q25 and MiXCR clone calling, and kept in-frame beta chains. Each CDR3 protein appears once, grouped with its most common genes and DNA. The sample records hundreds of thousands of distinct CDR3 sequences, roughly 15% of which are singletons. The ten largest clones capture about 1.1% of the sample.

The rearranged segments are TRBV9 and TRBJ2-3, with an unclear D gene assignment. The sequences come from PBMCs from the stem cell graft donor, collected from the stem cell graft. This receptor was identified in a human donor who donated a stem cell graft to a child with acute myeloid leukemia. DNA sequence: TGTGCCAGCAGCGTCCTGAACACAGATACGCAGTATTTT. Translation gives CASSVLNTDTQYF.